This T cell receptor beta chain was retrieved from a study of CD8 T cells in ankylosing spondylitis. In TCRdb, the 5' RACE reads were re-called with MiXCR into one record per CDR3 protein. The top ten clones hold around 15% of a sample with some 150,000 distinct CDR3 sequences, under 45% of them seen once. This CDR3 spans 13 amino acids. V shed 8 bases and J shed 0 bases, with 10 bases lying between them. Germline values: CDR1 SEHNR, CDR2 FQNEAQ (reference sequence). Sequenced sample: synovial fluid, either unsorted or a sorted T cell fraction (not recorded which). The J gene is TRBJ1-1, the V gene TRBV7-9; D not resolved. The source of this sequence is a male donor with ankylosing spondylitis. The CDR3 loop is CASGRPLNTEAFF. CDR3 coding DNA: TGTGCCAGCGGACGACCCCTGAACACTGAAGCTTTCTTT. The variable domain in full, completed from reference TRBV7-9 and TRBJ1-1, reads DTGVSQNPRHKITKRGQNVTFRCDPISEHNRLYWYRQTLGQGPEFLTYFQNEAQLEKSRLLSDRFSAERPKGSFSTLEIQRTEQGDSAMYLCASGRPLNTEAFFGQGTRLTVV.